Shown below are 21 T cell receptor beta chains from a single sample sequenced in a study of blood T cell repertoires in COVID-19. Method: immunoSEQ multiplex PCR; TCRdb's copy keeps in-frame clones and lacks some. This sample carries about 23,000 clones, approximately 75% of them seen once, and the ten largest clones take approximately 7%. The sequenced sample was peripheral blood. The source is a man aged 45 to 65 with COVID-19, enrolled during active disease.

The chain combines TRBV3-1 (or the pseudogene TRBV3-2) with TRBJ2-2, with D possibly matching TRBD2 (5 bases). The CDR3 is 17 amino acids. Germline-derived CDR1 and CDR2 are LGHDT and YNNKEL (reference sequence). V was pared by 3 bases and J by 3 bases, with 17 bases between. This CDR3 is CASSHLPADSHTGELFF. The CDR3 coding sequence is TGTGCCAGCAGCCACCTTCCTGCGGACTCGCACACCGGGGAGCTGTTTTTT.

The rearrangement uses TRBV6-5 and TRBJ1-2, with no clear D. This CDR3 is built from 15 residues. CDR1 MNHEY and CDR2 SVGAGI come from the germline V gene. V lost 4 bases, J lost 8 bases, and 20 bases lay in between. CDR3 nucleotide sequence: TGTGCCAGCAGTTCCCCGCGGGAGGGATCGGGAGGCTACACCTTC. It specifies CASSSPREGSGGYTF.

The chain joins TRBV29-1 to TRBJ2-1; 7 bases are shared with TRBD2. J was trimmed by 8 bases and V by 6 bases; bases with no gene match: 7. In germline, CDR1 is SQVTM, CDR2 ANQGSEA. This CDR3 is built from 12 residues. The CDR3 region is CSVLAETYEQFF. The CDR3, as DNA: TGCAGCGTCCTAGCGGAGACGTATGAGCAGTTCTTC.

V usage is TRBV5-1 and J usage is TRBJ1-1; weak D call: TRBD1 (5 bases). With 2 bases removed from V and 7 bases from J, the gap between germline ends came to 9 bases. Germline CDR1 and CDR2: SGHRS and YFSETQ. This CDR3 contains 12 residues. The CDR3 DNA reads as TGCGCCAGCAGCTTACCGGGGGGTGAAGCTTTCTTT. Protein: CASSLPGGEAFF.

The chain recombines TRBV5-6 with TRBJ1-2; 8 bases are a match to TRBD1. The CDR3 spans 14 residues. The germline CDR1 and CDR2 sequences are SGHDT and YYEEEE. V gave up 6 bases and J gave up 3 bases; unmatched junction bases: 7. The CDR3 protein is CASTLDRAHYGYTF. CDR3 coding DNA: TGTGCCAGCACCCTGGACAGGGCCCACTATGGCTACACCTTC.

The V call is TRBV6-6, the J call TRBJ1-5; a weak D match, TRBD1 (5 bases). This CDR3 is built from 16 residues. CDR1 and CDR2 from the germline V gene are MNHNY and SVGAGI (reference sequence). V was cut by 4 bases and J by 0 bases, with 13 bases left in between. CDR3 DNA: TGTGCCAGCAGTTTGGGGGGGGGATATAGCAATCAGCCCCAGCATTTT. Translation gives CASSLGGGYSNQPQHF.

This sequence joins TRBV19 and TRBJ2-2; possible D gene TRBD2, 6 bases. The CDR3 consists of 16 residues. Trimming took off 1 base at V and 5 bases at J, with 14 bases between the two ends. The germline V gene has CDR1 LNHDA and CDR2 SQIVND (reference sequence). CDR3 coding DNA: TGTGCCAGTAGTATAGCGGCGGGGAGCGTTACCGGGGAGCTGTTTTTT. This translates into CASSIAAGSVTGELFF.

V is TRBV18 and J is TRBJ2-7; 10 bases are a match to TRBD1. The CDR3 is 14 amino acids. CDR1 and CDR2 (germline): KGHSH, LQKENI. V shed 4 bases, J shed 4 bases, and the junction held 4 bases outside the gene matches. CDR3 region: CASSLRDRGYEQYF. Here the CDR3 DNA reads TGTGCCAGCTCACTCCGGGACAGGGGATACGAGCAGTACTTC.

The chain joins TRBV9 to TRBJ2-2; D is possibly TRBD2 (5 bases). Germline V gives CDR1 SGDLS, CDR2 YYNGEE. CDR3 length: 18 amino acids. Deletions cut 4 bases from V and 6 bases from J, with 25 bases between. In DNA form, the CDR3 reads TGTGCCAGCAGCTTAGAAGACGGACTCTATGCCGGGGCCGGGGAGCTGTTTTTT. Its protein product is CASSLEDGLYAGAGELFF.

V gene TRBV19 combines with J gene TRBJ2-6, with a possible D match to TRBD2 (6 bases). The CDR3 runs 17 residues. Germline CDR1 LNHDA, CDR2 SQIVND (reference sequence). Deletions cut 6 bases from V and 0 bases from J, with 15 bases between. The CDR3: CASSFAGGSSGANVLTF. The CDR3 nucleotides are TGTGCCAGTAGCTTCGCTGGGGGGAGCTCTGGGGCCAACGTCCTGACTTTC.

The chain uses TRBV5-1 and TRBJ1-1; D call uncertain. CDR1 and CDR2 from the germline V gene are SGHRS and YFSETQ. The length of the CDR3 is 13 residues. Trimming took off 5 bases at V and 1 base at J, with 9 bases between the two ends. CDR3 amino acids: CASSSGQNTEAFF. The DNA for the CDR3 is TGCGCCAGCAGTTCAGGTCAGAACACTGAAGCTTTCTTT.

On this clone: Other DNA sequences in the sample encode the same CDR3. This chain joins TRBV9 and TRBJ1-3, with D unclear. CDR3 length equals 15 residues. With 0 bases removed from V and 0 bases from J, the gap between germline ends came to 7 bases. Germline CDR1 SGDLS, CDR2 YYNGEE. The CDR3 sequence: CASSVGESSGNTIYF. In DNA, the CDR3 is TGTGCCAGCAGCGTAGGAGAGAGCTCTGGAAACACCATATATTTT.

Here the CDR3 reads CASSGMGTNQETQYF. CDR3 nucleotides: TGCGCCAGCAGTGGGATGGGGACAAACCAAGAGACCCAGTACTTC. The rearrangement joins TRBV10-2 to TRBJ2-5; weak D call: TRBD1 (6 bases). The CDR3 runs 15 residues. V gave up 4 bases and J gave up 0 bases, with 12 bases separating them. The germline gives CDR1 WSHSY, CDR2 SAAADI.

The chain couples TRBV24-1 to TRBJ1-1; D is ambiguous. The CDR3 sequence is 11 residues long. The V gene lost 10 bases and the J gene lost 8 bases, with 13 bases spanning the gap. Germline loops: CDR1 KGHDR, CDR2 SFDVKD. CDR3 amino acids: CATRDGGEAFF. CDR3 sequence (DNA): TGTGCCACGAGAGACGGAGGGGAAGCTTTCTTT.

This rearrangement joins TRBV9 to TRBJ1-2, with 9 bases that match TRBD1. From germline, CDR1 is SGDLS and CDR2 YYNGEE. V lost 3 bases and J lost 5; bases outside the gene matches: 11. The CDR3 is 16 residues long. The CDR3 here is CASSGSGTGPSYGYTF. As DNA, the CDR3 is TGTGCCAGCAGCGGATCCGGGACAGGGCCTAGTTATGGCTACACCTTC.

This chain uses TRBV19 with TRBJ1-1; D perhaps matches TRBD1 (5 bases). Per germline, CDR1 LNHDA and CDR2 SQIVND (reference sequence). The CDR3 is 13 amino acids. Trimming pared 6 bases from V and 1 base from J, leaving 9 bases between. The CDR3 loop reads CASRDIPNTEAFF. The CDR3 coding sequence is TGTGCCAGTAGGGACATTCCGAACACTGAAGCTTTCTTT.

V usage is TRBV29-1 and J usage is TRBJ1-1; maybe TRBD1 (6 bases). Trimming cost V 6 bases and J 1 base, with 12 bases left between them. CDR3 length: 13 residues. The V gene's germline CDR1 is SQVTM and CDR2 ANQGSEA. The CDR3 bases are TGCAGCGTGAGGGGGACGGGGAACACTGAAGCTTTCTTT. Translating it yields CSVRGTGNTEAFF. The complete variable domain, with remaining parts taken from reference TRBV29-1 and TRBJ1-1, reads SAVISQKPSRDICQRGTSLTIQCQVDSQVTMMFWYRQQPGQSLTLIATANQGSEATYESGFVIDKFPISRPNLTFSTLTVSNMSPEDSSIYLCSVRGTGNTEAFFGQGTRLTVV.

The V gene is TRBV6-5, the J gene TRBJ2-5; 7 bases align to TRBD2. The CDR3 loop spans 16 amino acids. Per germline, CDR1 MNHEY and CDR2 SVGAGI. Trimming took 0 bases from V and 7 from J; bases not matched to a gene: 11. The CDR3 bases are TGTGCCAGCAGTTACTCGAGCGGGGTTCGGGGAGGGACCCAGTACTTC. This encodes CASSYSSGVRGGTQYF.

The chain couples TRBV6-6 to TRBJ1-6; 7 bases agree with TRBD1. Looked up from germline, CDR1 is MNHNY and CDR2 is SVGAGI (reference sequence). The V gene end was trimmed by 8 bases and the J gene end by 2 bases; junction bases not matched to a gene: 6. The CDR3 is made up of 15 amino acids. CDR3 nucleotide sequence: TGTGCCAGCTCTATCGGGACAGCCTATAATTCACCCCTCCACTTT. It translates to CASSIGTAYNSPLHF.

The chain has TRBV7-3 and TRBJ2-5, with 7 bases fitting TRBD2. CDR1 and CDR2 (germline): SGHTA, FQGTGA. V shed 5 bases, J shed 2 bases, and the junction held 8 bases outside the gene matches. This CDR3 contains 15 residues. The CDR3 DNA sequence: TGTGCCAGCAGCCTCCGGAGCGGGGAGCAAGAGACCCAGTACTTC. Amino acid sequence: CASSLRSGEQETQYF.

In its sample, this clone was seen once. The chain uses TRBV7-2 and TRBJ2-1; maybe TRBD2 (6 bases). The CDR3 covers 15 residues. V lost 1 base to trimming and J lost 3 bases, with 10 bases between them. Germline V gene data show CDR1 as SGHTA and CDR2 as FQGNSA. The chain's CDR3 is CASSLGLGNYNEQFF. The CDR3 region has the DNA TGTGCCAGCAGCTTAGGACTAGGGAACTACAATGAGCAGTTCTTC.